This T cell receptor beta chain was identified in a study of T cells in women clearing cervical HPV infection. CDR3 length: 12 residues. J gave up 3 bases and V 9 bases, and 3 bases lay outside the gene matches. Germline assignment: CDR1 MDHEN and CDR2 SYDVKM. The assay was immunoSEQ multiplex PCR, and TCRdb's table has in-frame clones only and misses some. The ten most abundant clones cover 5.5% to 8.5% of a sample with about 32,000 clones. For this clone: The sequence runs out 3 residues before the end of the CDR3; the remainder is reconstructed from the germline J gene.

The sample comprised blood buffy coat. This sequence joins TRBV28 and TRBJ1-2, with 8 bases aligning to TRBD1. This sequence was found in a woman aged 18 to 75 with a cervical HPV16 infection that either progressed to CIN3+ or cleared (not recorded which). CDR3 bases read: TGTGCCAGTAACAGGGGGGACTATGGC. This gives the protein CASNRGDYG. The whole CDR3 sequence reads CASNRGDYGYTF.